These 23 T cell receptor beta chains originate from one sample sequenced in a study of T cell repertoires in cytomegalovirus infection. TCRdb reprocessed the reads via MiXCR and lists one record per CDR3 protein. In the table there are about 920,000 distinct CDR3 sequences, less than 35% of which are singletons. Their antigen targets remain unknown. The sequencing used cultured CD8+ T cells from PBMCs, collected from culture after CMV antigen stimulation. Source of these receptors: a human donor in good health (CMV status not recorded). Some clones in this sample may be carry-over from other donors' samples.

A note on this clonotype: This may come from a read error, since a much larger clone is one base off. The rearrangement uses TRBV7-2 and TRBJ1-2; D gene unclear. This CDR3 region has 13 residues. The germline gives CDR1 SGHTA, CDR2 FQGNSA. The DNA for the CDR3 is TGTGCCAACAGCTTCGGGGCTAACTATGGCTACACCTTC. This encodes CANSFGANYGYTF.

Comments on this clonotype: A much larger clone differs from this one at a single base, so this may be a read error. V gene TRBV7-6 combines with J gene TRBJ1-6, with a weak D call TRBD1 (5 bases). CDR1 SGHVS and CDR2 FNYEAQ come from the germline V gene. The CDR3 extends over 15 amino acids. The DNA of the CDR3 is TGTGTCAGCAGCCGAGGGGCATCTATCGAGTCACCCCTCCACTTT. It specifies CVSSRGASIESPLHF.

Remarks on this clonotype: With a much larger clone just one base away, this may be a read error. The chain links TRBV7-2 to TRBJ2-7; D unclear. Germline-derived CDR1 and CDR2 are SGHTA and FQGNSA. V was clipped by 2 bases and J by 2 bases, with 4 bases between them. The CDR3 is 12 residues long. CDR3 sequence: CASSLLAYEQYF. The CDR3 bases are TGTGCCAGCAGCTTATTGGCCTACGAGCAGTACTTC.

The chain employs TRBV10-1 and TRBJ2-7, with unresolved D. This CDR3 contains 12 residues. Trimming took 9 bases from V and 1 from J, leaving 10 bases between them. The germline CDR1 and CDR2 sequences are WNHNN and SYGVQD (reference sequence). The chain's CDR3 is CARELQSYEQYF. CDR3 coding DNA: TGCGCCAGAGAGCTTCAATCCTACGAGCAGTACTTC.

Note on this clonotype: This sequence may be a read error, since a much larger clone differs from it by one base. The genes are TRBV12-3 or TRBV12-4 and TRBJ1-5; 7 bases map to TRBD1. CDR3 length: 18 amino acids. With 3 bases clipped from V and 3 bases from J, the junction kept 14 bases outside the gene matches. This CDR3 reads CASSFNPTGTRPNQPQHF. The DNA for the CDR3 is TGTGCCAGCAGTTTTAATCCGACAGGGACCCGTCCCAATCAGCCCCAGCATTTT.

This clonotype turned up a few times. V usage is TRBV6-5 and J usage is TRBJ2-2, with D perhaps matching TRBD2 (6 bases). There are 15 residues in the CDR3. The germline V and J ends were trimmed by 2 bases and 3 bases, with 10 bases remaining between them. Germline CDR1 is MNHEY and CDR2 is SVGAGI. The CDR3 DNA sequence: TGTGCCAGCAGTTACGGCGGCGGGGACACCGGGGAGCTGTTTTTT. As protein: CASSYGGGDTGELFF.

Only a few counts were recorded for this clonotype. V is TRBV4-1 and J is TRBJ1-1; maybe TRBD1 (6 bases). This CDR3 contains 14 residues. The germline CDR1 and CDR2 sequences are MGHRA and YSYEKL. V was cut by 0 bases and J by 5 bases, with 10 bases left in between. The CDR3 region is CASSQEQGVTEAFF. The DNA of the CDR3 is TGCGCCAGCAGCCAAGAACAGGGTGTTACTGAAGCTTTCTTT.

The V gene is TRBV7-6, the J gene TRBJ1-4; 11 bases are a match to TRBD1. The length of the CDR3 is 15 residues. V was clipped by 5 bases and J by 8 bases; unmatched bases: 7. Germline assignment: CDR1 SGHVS and CDR2 FNYEAQ. The CDR3 protein is CASSLRDRGAEKLFF. The CDR3 DNA is TGTGCCAGCAGCCTCCGGGACAGGGGGGCGGAAAAACTGTTTTTT.

This clonotype was detected only a few times. This chain joins TRBV7-6 and TRBJ2-1, with D perhaps matching TRBD1 (5 bases). V was trimmed by 2 bases and J by 5 bases, leaving 16 bases between them. The CDR3 covers 16 residues. Germline assignment: CDR1 SGHVS and CDR2 FNYEAQ. DNA of the CDR3: TGTGCCAGCAGCTTATCTGACAGTCCCCGAGACAATGAGCAGTTCTTC. It specifies CASSLSDSPRDNEQFF.

This clonotype was recorded many times. The chain carries TRBV7-8 and TRBJ2-1; 8 bases are a match to TRBD1. After removal of 2 bases from V and 7 bases from J, the junction contained 16 bases not matched to a gene. The CDR3 covers 18 residues. Germline values: CDR1 SGHVS, CDR2 FQNEAQ. CDR3: CASSLWGTGDPSSNEQFF. CDR3 coding DNA: TGTGCCAGCAGCTTATGGGGGACAGGAGATCCTTCTTCTAATGAGCAGTTCTTC.

In this sample, this clonotype turned up many times. The chain combines TRBV7-2 with TRBJ1-1; 7 nucleotides match TRBD1. Germline CDR1 is SGHTA and CDR2 is FQGNSA. CDR3 length equals 14 residues. Trimming cost V 2 bases and J 4 bases; bases outside gene matches: 4. For the CDR3, the DNA is TGTGCCAGCAGCTTAAGGGGGCTCGGCACTGAAGCTTTCTTT. Protein product: CASSLRGLGTEAFF.

The V and J genes are TRBV6-2 or TRBV6-3 and TRBJ1-2; D remains ambiguous. Trimming left V 2 bases short and J 4 bases short, with 11 bases between. Germline-derived CDR1 and CDR2 are MNHEY and SVGEGT. The CDR3 is 14 amino acids. The CDR3 sequence: CASSYQDVSYGYTF. In DNA, the CDR3 is TGTGCCAGCAGTTACCAGGACGTCTCCTATGGCTACACCTTC.

This chain uses TRBV6-5 with TRBJ2-5, with D maybe TRBD2 (5 bases). The CDR3 consists of 14 residues. V was trimmed by 0 bases and J by 5 bases, leaving 10 bases between them. In germline, CDR1 is MNHEY, CDR2 SVGAGI. CDR3 DNA: TGTGCCAGCAGTTACTCCGGGGTGCGGGAGACCCAGTACTTC. Translated, it gives CASSYSGVRETQYF.

There are a few counts of this clonotype. The chain joins TRBV14 to TRBJ2-1; 12 bases fit TRBD1. CDR1 SGHDN and CDR2 FVKESK come from the germline V gene. Trimming at V came to 2 bases and at J to 5 bases, leaving 10 bases not matched to a gene. The CDR3 runs 18 residues. CDR3 sequence: CASSQLPGTGGQDNEQFF. The CDR3 DNA is TGTGCCAGCAGCCAACTTCCCGGGACAGGGGGCCAAGACAATGAGCAGTTCTTC.

V and J are TRBV14 and TRBJ2-1; tentatively, D is TRBD2 (7 bases). The germline V gene has CDR1 SGHDN and CDR2 FVKESK. Trimming pared 0 bases from V and 5 bases from J, leaving 14 bases between. The CDR3 has 16 residues. The DNA for the CDR3 is TGTGCCAGCAGCCAAGATAAACGGGGGGCACACAATGAGCAGTTCTTC. It specifies CASSQDKRGAHNEQFF.

The table lists this clonotype with a few counts. The chain employs TRBV7-6 and TRBJ2-2; the D gene is possibly TRBD1 (6 bases). The germline V and J ends were trimmed by 10 bases and 0 bases, with 15 bases remaining between them. CDR1 is SGHVS and CDR2 is FNYEAQ in the germline V gene. The CDR3 is 15 residues long. The CDR3, as DNA: TGTGCCACCTCCCAGGGGCCCTCGAACACCGGGGAGCTGTTTTTT. Protein sequence: CATSQGPSNTGELFF.

This clonotype has just one count. In nucleotides, the CDR3 is TGTGCCAGCAGTGATTTTACAGGGGAGAACATTCAGTACTTC. Translated, it gives CASSDFTGENIQYF. This chain uses TRBV25-1 with TRBJ2-4, with 7 bases aligning to TRBD1. The trim removed 3 bases at V and 7 bases at J, leaving 6 bases unmatched. The germline V gene encodes CDR1 MGHDK and CDR2 SYGVNS. The CDR3 covers 14 residues. Together with reference TRBV25-1 and TRBJ2-4, the CDR3 gives the full variable domain: EADIYQTPRYLVIGTGKKITLECSQTMGHDKMYWYQQDPGMELHLIHYSYGVNSTEKGDLSSESTVSRIRTEHFPLTLESARPSHTSQYLCASSDFTGENIQYFGAGTRLSVL.

Ten or more counts support this clonotype. V usage is TRBV7-2 and J usage is TRBJ1-6, with D possibly TRBD1 on 5 matching bases. The CDR3 covers 17 residues. CDR1 and CDR2 (germline): SGHTA, FQGNSA. Deletions cut 2 bases from V and 7 bases from J, with 18 bases between. The CDR3 is CASSLPDRSIANSPLHF. For the CDR3, the DNA is TGTGCCAGCAGCTTACCCGACAGATCCATCGCGAATTCACCCCTCCACTTT.

This clonotype was seen only a few times. V is TRBV12-3 or TRBV12-4 and J is TRBJ1-2; the match to TRBD1 covers 10 bases. V trimming: 6 bases; J trimming: 8 bases; junction bases outside the gene matches: 15. The CDR3 contains 16 residues. The CDR3 DNA reads TGTGCCAGCAGCCTCCTTCGGGACAGGGGTTTTTGGGGCTACACCTTC. As protein: CASSLLRDRGFWGYTF.

This clonotype was detected a few times. The V and J genes are TRBV6-6 and TRBJ2-3; D is unresolved. Per germline, CDR1 MNHNY and CDR2 SVGAGI (reference sequence). The CDR3 totals 14 residues. Deletions cut 3 bases from V and 3 bases from J, with 10 bases between. CDR3 protein: CASSYAPLTDTQYF. The CDR3 DNA is TGTGCCAGCAGTTATGCGCCATTGACAGATACGCAGTATTTT.

CDR3 nucleotide sequence: TGTGCCAGCACCACCGAGGGGGTTAATCAGCCCCAGCATTTT. It specifies CASTTEGVNQPQHF. The chain has TRBV7-6 and TRBJ1-5, with TRBD1 as a possible D gene (6 bases). Germline assignment: CDR1 SGHVS and CDR2 FNYEAQ. This CDR3 comprises 14 residues. Trimming removed 7 bases at V and 4 bases at J, with 14 bases between.

This clonotype has ten or more counts. This sequence joins TRBV11-2 and TRBJ1-1; D perhaps matches TRBD1 (5 bases). Deletions cut 0 bases from V and 1 base from J, with 9 bases between. The length of the CDR3 is 15 residues. Per the germline V gene, CDR1 is SGHAT and CDR2 is FQNNGV. CDR3 amino acids: CASSLDAGRNTEAFF. The CDR3 DNA sequence: TGTGCCAGCAGCTTAGATGCGGGACGGAACACTGAAGCTTTCTTT.

The chain links TRBV27 to TRBJ1-2; D possibly corresponds to TRBD1 (6 bases). This CDR3 is 15 amino acids long. Trimming took off 2 bases at V and 8 bases at J, with 18 bases between the two ends. CDR1 and CDR2 from the germline V gene are MNHEY and SMNVEV (reference sequence). CDR3 sequence: CASSLRGEIREGYTF. The DNA for the CDR3 is TGTGCCAGCAGTTTAAGGGGGGAAATTAGAGAGGGCTACACCTTC.